This TCR beta chain was sequenced for a study of blood T cell repertoires in COVID-19. Turning to the study itself: There were acute and convalescent COVID-19 samples, and they came from the United States, Italy and Spain.

The CDR3 extends over 17 amino acids. The V end lost 1 base, the J end lost 4 bases, and 17 bases lay between the germline ends. Per germline, CDR1 LGHNA and CDR2 YNFKEQ. Sequencing used immunoSEQ multiplex PCR; TCRdb keeps in-frame clones, though not all of them. Of fewer than 85,000 clones in the sample, 70% to 75% were seen once. Input material: peripheral blood. The chain carries TRBV4-2 and TRBJ1-5; maybe TRBD1 (6 bases). This clonotype originated in a man in his sixties with acute or convalescent COVID-19. The CDR3 protein is CASSQVGLAGANQPQHF. Here the CDR3 DNA reads TGTGCCAGCAGCCAAGTAGGGCTGGCAGGGGCTAATCAGCCCCAGCATTTT.